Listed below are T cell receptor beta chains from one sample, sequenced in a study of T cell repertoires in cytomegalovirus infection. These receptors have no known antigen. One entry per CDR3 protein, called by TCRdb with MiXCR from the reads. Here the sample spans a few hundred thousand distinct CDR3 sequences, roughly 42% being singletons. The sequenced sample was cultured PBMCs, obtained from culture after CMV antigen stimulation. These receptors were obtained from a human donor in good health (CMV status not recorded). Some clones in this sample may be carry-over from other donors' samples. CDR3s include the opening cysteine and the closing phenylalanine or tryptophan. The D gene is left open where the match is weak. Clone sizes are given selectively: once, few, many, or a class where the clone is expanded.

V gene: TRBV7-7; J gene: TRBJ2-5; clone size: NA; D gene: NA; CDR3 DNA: TGTGCCAGCAGCTTAACTGTCGGTTCAGGGCTCGGGGAGACCCAGTACTTC; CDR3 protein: CASSLTVGSGLGETQYF
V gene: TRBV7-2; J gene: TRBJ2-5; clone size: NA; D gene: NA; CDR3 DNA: TGTGCCAGCAGCTTCCGAGCAGAGACCCAGTACTTC; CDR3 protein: CASSFRAETQYF
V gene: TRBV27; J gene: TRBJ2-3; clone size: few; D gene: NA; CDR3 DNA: TGTGCCAGCAGTTTGTCTTCCCGACCAACCACAGATACGCAGTATTTT; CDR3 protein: CASSLSSRPTTDTQYF
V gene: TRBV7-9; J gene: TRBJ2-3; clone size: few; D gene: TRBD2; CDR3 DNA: TGTGCCAGCAGCGCTCCGGGACTAGCAGAGAAAGATACGCAGTATTTT; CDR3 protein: CASSAPGLAEKDTQYF
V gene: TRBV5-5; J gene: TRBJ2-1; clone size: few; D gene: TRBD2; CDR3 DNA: TGTGCCAGCAGCCTGACTAGCGGGAGCTCCTACAATGAGCAGTTCTTC; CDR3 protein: CASSLTSGSSYNEQFF
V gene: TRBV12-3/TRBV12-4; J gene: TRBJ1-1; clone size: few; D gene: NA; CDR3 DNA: TGTGCCAGCAGTTTACGAACAGGGCCACAGGACACTGAAGCTTTCTTT; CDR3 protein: CASSLRTGPQDTEAFF
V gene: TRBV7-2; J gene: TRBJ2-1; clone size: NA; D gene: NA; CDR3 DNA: TGTGCCAGCAGCTTAGCGGGTACTGTCGGTGAGCAGTTCTTC; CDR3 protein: CASSLAGTVGEQFF
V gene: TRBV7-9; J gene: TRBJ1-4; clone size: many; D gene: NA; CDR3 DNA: TGTGCCAGCAGCTTGGGGGCGAATGAAAAACTGTTTTTT; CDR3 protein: CASSLGANEKLFF
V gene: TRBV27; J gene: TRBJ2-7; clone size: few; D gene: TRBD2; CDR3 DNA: TGTGCCAGCAGTTCCATTGCCGGGGGGACCTACGAGCAGTACTTC; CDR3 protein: CASSSIAGGTYEQYF
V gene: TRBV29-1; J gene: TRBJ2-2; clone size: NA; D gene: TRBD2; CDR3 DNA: TGCAGCGCCCAGCGGGGTGTGAACACCGGGGAGCTGTTTTTT; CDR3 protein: CSAQRGVNTGELFF
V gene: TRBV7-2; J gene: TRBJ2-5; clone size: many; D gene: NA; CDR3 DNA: TGTGCCAGCAGCCAAACGGGACTCCAAGAGACCCAGTACTTC; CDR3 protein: CASSQTGLQETQYF
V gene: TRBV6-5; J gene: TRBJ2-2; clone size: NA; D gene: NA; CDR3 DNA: TGTGCCAGTAGACGGTACACCGGGGAGCTGTTTTTT; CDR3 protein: CASRRYTGELFF
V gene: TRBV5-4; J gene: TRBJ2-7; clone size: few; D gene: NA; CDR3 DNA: TGTGCCAGCAGCTCCGGGGGAGCCTACGAGCAGTACTTC; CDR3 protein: CASSSGGAYEQYF
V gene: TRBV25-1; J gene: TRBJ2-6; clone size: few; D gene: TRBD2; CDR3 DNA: TGTGCCAGCAGTGAGAGGGAGGGGCTCAGCTCTGGGGCCAACGTCCTGACTTTC; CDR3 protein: CASSEREGLSSGANVLTF
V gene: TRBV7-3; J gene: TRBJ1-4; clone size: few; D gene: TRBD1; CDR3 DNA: TGTGCCAGCAGCTTTACTCGGACAGGGGGAAGGAATGAAAAACTGTTTTTT; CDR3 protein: CASSFTRTGGRNEKLFF
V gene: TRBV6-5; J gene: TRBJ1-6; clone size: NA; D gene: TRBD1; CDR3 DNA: TGTGCCAGCAGTCCCAAGGACAGGAGGTATAATTCACCCCTCCACTTT; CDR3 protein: CASSPKDRRYNSPLHF
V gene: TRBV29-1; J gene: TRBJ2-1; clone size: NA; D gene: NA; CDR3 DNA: TGCAGCGTCCCGCTGGACAGCTCCTACAATGAGCAGTTCTTC; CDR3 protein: CSVPLDSSYNEQFF
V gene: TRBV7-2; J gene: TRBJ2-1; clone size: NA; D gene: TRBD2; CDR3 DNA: TGTGCCAGCAGCCCTCGGGGGGGGTCGAGCAATGAGCAGTTCTTC; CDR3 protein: CASSPRGGSSNEQFF
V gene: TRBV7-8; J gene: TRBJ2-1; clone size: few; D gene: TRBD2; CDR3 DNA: TGTGCCAGCAGCTCGGGACTAGCGGCAAACAATGAGCAGTTCTTC; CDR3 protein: CASSSGLAANNEQFF
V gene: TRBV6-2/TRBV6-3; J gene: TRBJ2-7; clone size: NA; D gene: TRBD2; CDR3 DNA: TGTGCCAGCAACGCGACTAGCGGGAGAAGCTACGAGCAGTACTTC; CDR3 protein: CASNATSGRSYEQYF
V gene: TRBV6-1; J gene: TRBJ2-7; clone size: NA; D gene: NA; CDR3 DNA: TGTGCCAGCAGTGAATTTTGGGGGCTTGAGCAGTACTTC; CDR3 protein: CASSEFWGLEQYF
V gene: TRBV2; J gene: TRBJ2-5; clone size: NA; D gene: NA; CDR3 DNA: TGTGCCAGCAGTGGGGACACCCAAGAGACCCAGTACTTC; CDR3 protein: CASSGDTQETQYF
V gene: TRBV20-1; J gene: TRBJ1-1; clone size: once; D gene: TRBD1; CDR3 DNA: TGCAGTGCTAGAGCGGGACAGATGAACACTGAAGCTTTCTTT; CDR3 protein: CSARAGQMNTEAFF
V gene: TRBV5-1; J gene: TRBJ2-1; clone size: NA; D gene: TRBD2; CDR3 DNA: TGCGCCAGCAGCTTAAATAGCGGGGGGACCAGTGAGCAGTTCTTC; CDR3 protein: CASSLNSGGTSEQFF
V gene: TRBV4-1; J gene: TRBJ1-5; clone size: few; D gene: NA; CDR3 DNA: TGCGCCAGCAGCCAGGGGAGGGGGGCGAGGGATCAGCCCCAGCATTTT; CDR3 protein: CASSQGRGARDQPQHF
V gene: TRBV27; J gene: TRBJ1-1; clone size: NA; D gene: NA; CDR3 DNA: TGTGCCAGCAGTTTATCTGGAAGTGTGAACCGGTTGTCTGAAGCTTTCTTT; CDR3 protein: CASSLSGSVNRLSEAFF
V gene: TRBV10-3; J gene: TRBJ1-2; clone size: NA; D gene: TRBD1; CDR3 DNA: TGTGCCATCAGTGAGTTGGACAGGGGAACCCTATTAGGTGGCTACACCTTC; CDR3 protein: CAISELDRGTLLGGYTF
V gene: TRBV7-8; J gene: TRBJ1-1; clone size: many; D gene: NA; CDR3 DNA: TGTGCCAGCAGCCGGTTGACTGAAGCTTTCTTT; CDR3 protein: CASSRLTEAFF
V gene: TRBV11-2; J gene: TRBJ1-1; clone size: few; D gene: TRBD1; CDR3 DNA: TGTGCCAGCAGCTTGTGGAGACAGGGCACTGGAGCTTTCTTT; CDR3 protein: CASSLWRQGTGAFF
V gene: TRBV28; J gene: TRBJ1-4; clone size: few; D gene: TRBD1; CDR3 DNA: TGTGCCAGCAGCTCTGGACAGGGTGGCTTCAAACTGTTTTTT; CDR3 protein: CASSSGQGGFKLFF
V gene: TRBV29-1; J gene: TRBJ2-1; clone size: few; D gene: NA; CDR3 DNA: TGCAGCGTTGCCCGTAGCAGGCGCTCCTACAATGAGCAGTTCTTC; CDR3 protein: CSVARSRRSYNEQFF
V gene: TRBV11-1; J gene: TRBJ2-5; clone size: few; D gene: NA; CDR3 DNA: TGTGCCAGCGGCCGGAATTCCCAAGAGACCCAGTACTTC; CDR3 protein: CASGRNSQETQYF
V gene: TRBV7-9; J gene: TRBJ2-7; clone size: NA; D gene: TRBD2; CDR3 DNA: TGTGCCAGCAGCTTAGAGTCTCTAGCGGAGCCCTACGAGCAGTACTTC; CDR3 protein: CASSLESLAEPYEQYF
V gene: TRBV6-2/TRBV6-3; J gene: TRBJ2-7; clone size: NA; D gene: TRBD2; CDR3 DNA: TGTGCCAGCAGTCAGAAACTTGGGACTAGTCTCTACGAGCAGTACTTC; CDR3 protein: CASSQKLGTSLYEQYF
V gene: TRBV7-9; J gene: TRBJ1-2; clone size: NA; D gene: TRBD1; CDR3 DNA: TGTGCCAGCAGCCCGCCGGACAGGGCCGGCTATGGCTACACCTTC; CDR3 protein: CASSPPDRAGYGYTF
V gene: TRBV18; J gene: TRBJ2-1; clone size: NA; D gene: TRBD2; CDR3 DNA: TGTGCCAGCTCAAAGTCCCCTAGCGGTCTATTTGGGCAGTTCTTC; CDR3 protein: CASSKSPSGLFGQFF
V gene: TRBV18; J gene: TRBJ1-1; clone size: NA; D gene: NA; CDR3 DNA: TGTGCCAGCTCACGATCGGGTGAGAACACTGAAGCTTTCTTT; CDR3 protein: CASSRSGENTEAFF
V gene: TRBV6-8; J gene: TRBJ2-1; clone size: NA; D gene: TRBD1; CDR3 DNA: TGTGCCAGCACCTACCGCGGACAGGGCAATGAGCAGTTCTTC; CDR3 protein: CASTYRGQGNEQFF
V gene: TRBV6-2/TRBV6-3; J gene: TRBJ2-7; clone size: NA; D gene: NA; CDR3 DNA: TGTGCCAGCAGTTACTCGCGGGGAAACTACGAGCAGTACTTC; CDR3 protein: CASSYSRGNYEQYF
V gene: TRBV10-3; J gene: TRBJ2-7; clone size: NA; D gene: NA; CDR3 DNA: TGTGCCATCAGTGCTCGGGTATTAGACGAGCAGTACTTC; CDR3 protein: CAISARVLDEQYF
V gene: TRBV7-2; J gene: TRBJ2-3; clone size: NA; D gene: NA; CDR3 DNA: TGTGCCAGCAGCTTAGCAGCGGGCCCAGATACGCAGTATTTT; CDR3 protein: CASSLAAGPDTQYF
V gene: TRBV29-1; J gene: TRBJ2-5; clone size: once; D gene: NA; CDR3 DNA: TGCAGCGTTGGACCGGGGTCTGCAGGAGAGACCCAGTACTTC; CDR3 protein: CSVGPGSAGETQYF
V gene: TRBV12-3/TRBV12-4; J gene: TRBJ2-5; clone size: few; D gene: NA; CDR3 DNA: TGTGCCAGCAGTTTTGGGGCAGGGGAGTACTTC; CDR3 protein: CASSFGAGEYF
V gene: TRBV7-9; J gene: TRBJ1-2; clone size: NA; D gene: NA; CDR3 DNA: TGTGCCAGCAGCCTCGACAGGTCGGGCGGCTACACCTTC; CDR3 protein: CASSLDRSGGYTF
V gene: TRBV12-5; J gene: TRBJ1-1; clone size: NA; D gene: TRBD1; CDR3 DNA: TGTGCTAGTGGTCTAAATCCAGGGGGGACTGAAGCTTTCTTT; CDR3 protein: CASGLNPGGTEAFF
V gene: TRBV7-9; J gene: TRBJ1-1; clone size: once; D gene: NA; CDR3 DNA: TGTGCCAGCAGCACTCCACAGGCTATGAACACTGAAGCTTTCTTT; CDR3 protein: CASSTPQAMNTEAFF
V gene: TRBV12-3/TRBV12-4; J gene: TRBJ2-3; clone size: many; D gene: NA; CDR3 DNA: TGTGCCAGCAGGCCCCAAGCGGATACGCAGTATTTT; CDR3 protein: CASRPQADTQYF
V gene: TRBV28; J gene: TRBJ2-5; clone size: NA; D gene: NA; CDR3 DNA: TGTGCCAGCGAGGGGACCACGAAAGAGACCCAGTACTTC; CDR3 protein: CASEGTTKETQYF
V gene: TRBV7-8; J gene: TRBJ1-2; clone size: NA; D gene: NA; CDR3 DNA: TGTGCCAGCAGCTTAGCCGGGGTTACGAATGGCTACACCTTC; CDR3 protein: CASSLAGVTNGYTF
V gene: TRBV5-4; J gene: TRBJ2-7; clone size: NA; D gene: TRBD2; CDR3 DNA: TGTGCCAGCAGCTGGACCGGGACTAGCGGGAAGGGGCAGTACTTC; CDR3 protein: CASSWTGTSGKGQYF
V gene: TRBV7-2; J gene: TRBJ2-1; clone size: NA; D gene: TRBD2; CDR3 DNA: TGTGCCAGCAGCTTAGATGGGACTAGCTACAATGAGCAGTTCTTC; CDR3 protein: CASSLDGTSYNEQFF
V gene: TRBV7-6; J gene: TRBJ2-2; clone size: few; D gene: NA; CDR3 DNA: TGTGCCACCGCGGTCTACCAGAACACCGGGGAGCTGTTTTTT; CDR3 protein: CATAVYQNTGELFF
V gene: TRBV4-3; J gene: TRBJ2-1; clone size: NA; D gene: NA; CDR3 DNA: TGCGCCAGCAGCCAAGATTTCGCGGGACCCCCCGGTGAGCAGTTCTTC; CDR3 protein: CASSQDFAGPPGEQFF